The 29 T cell receptor beta chains presented below share a single source sample, sequenced in a study of T cells in Graves' hyperthyroidism and ophthalmopathy (dated by TCRdb to between 2018 and 2020). Receptor amplification or capture employed multiplex PCR. Reads for this sample came from an Illumina HiSeq 2000. TCR beta CDR3 regions were amplified from RNA transcripts. The TCR CDR3 was subjected to a first round of RT-PCR using the HTBI primer set and the Qiagen OneStep RT-PCR kit. The public reads were run again by TCRdb, first through fastp at Q25 and then through MiXCR, and only productive beta chains were kept. Identical CDR3 proteins give one entry, which carries the most common genes and DNA. The sample table contains around 450,000 distinct CDR3 sequences; only one count was recorded for more than 15% of them. About 7.7% of the sample is taken by the ten largest. Sequenced input: blood. Source of these receptors: a woman younger than 35 with Graves' hyperthyroidism.

This chain joins TRBV3-1 and TRBJ2-7; D may be TRBD2 (5 bases). This CDR3 has 15 residues. Germline assignment: CDR1 LGHDT and CDR2 YNNKEL (reference sequence). V was shortened by 4 bases and J by 1 base, with 14 bases between the two germline ends. The CDR3: CASSPNGLPSYEQYF. Written as DNA, the CDR3 is TGTGCCAGCAGCCCCAACGGACTGCCTTCCTACGAGCAGTACTTC.

This clonotype was found many times. The gene calls are TRBV9 and TRBJ1-1; 7 positions agree with TRBD1. V gave up 6 bases and J gave up 11 bases; unmatched junction bases: 13. The CDR3 contains 13 residues. Germline CDR1 and CDR2: SGDLS and YYNGEE. The CDR3 bases are TGTGCCAGCAACGAAGGGGACAGCCTAAGGGCTTTCTTT. It codes for CASNEGDSLRAFF.

This clonotype was picked up many times. CDR3 nucleotide sequence: TGTGCCAGCAGGCGGGGACAGAACGATAACTATGGCTACACCTTC. Amino acids: CASRRGQNDNYGYTF. The chain joins TRBV2 to TRBJ1-2; TRBD1 aligns across 7 bases. Per germline, CDR1 SNHLY and CDR2 FYNNEI. This CDR3 has 15 residues. Germline trimming cut 6 bases from V and 1 base from J; bases unmatched to any gene: 8.

This clonotype was seen repeatedly, ten times or more. The rearrangement links TRBV12-3 or TRBV12-4 to TRBJ1-4; 7 bases are shared with TRBD1. The V and J ends lost 3 bases and 10 bases, in that order; junction bases with no gene match: 5. The CDR3 has 13 residues. The CDR3 spells CASSFRQGGKLFF. Here the CDR3 DNA reads TGTGCCAGCAGTTTCCGACAGGGAGGAAAACTGTTTTTT.

This clonotype was seen repeatedly, ten times or more. V is TRBV28 and J is TRBJ2-7; D unclear. V shed 6 bases and J shed 0 bases, with 18 bases lying between them. The CDR3 consists of 16 residues. In germline, CDR1 is MDHEN, CDR2 SYDVKM. The CDR3 is CASSLPGQASSYEQYF. CDR3 nucleotides: TGTGCCAGCAGCTTGCCCGGCCAGGCCAGCTCCTACGAGCAGTACTTC.

V usage is TRBV7-9 and J usage is TRBJ1-5, with 8 bases identical to TRBD1. Germline CDR1 and CDR2: SEHNR and FQNEAQ (reference sequence). The CDR3 has 15 residues. J lost 3 bases, V lost 3 bases, and 4 bases had no gene match. The CDR3 region is CASSLDREANQPQHF. The CDR3 region has the DNA TGTGCCAGCAGCTTGGACAGGGAGGCCAATCAGCCCCAGCATTTT.

There are a few counts of this clonotype. This sequence joins TRBV24-1 and TRBJ1-5; D not resolved. In germline, CDR1 is KGHDR, CDR2 SFDVKD. This CDR3 is 17 amino acids long. The V end lost 2 bases, the J end lost 2 bases, and 15 bases lay between the germline ends. CDR3 sequence: CATSDSHQAVGNQPQHF. DNA of the CDR3: TGTGCCACCAGTGATTCCCACCAAGCAGTGGGCAATCAGCCCCAGCATTTT.

This clonotype was seen at least ten times. V and J are TRBV5-6 and TRBJ2-3; 14 bases map to TRBD2. This CDR3 spans 15 amino acids. Germline V gene sequence: CDR1 SGHDT, CDR2 YYEEEE. With 3 bases clipped from V and 5 bases from J, the junction kept 2 bases outside the gene matches. CDR3 bases: TGTGCCAGCAGCTACGGGACTAGCGGGGGAGATACGCAGTATTTT. Its protein product is CASSYGTSGGDTQYF.

Ten or more counts support this clonotype. This chain links TRBV3-1 with TRBJ1-2, with 9 bases identical to TRBD1. The ends lost 5 bases at V and 8 bases at J; junction bases unmatched: 12. Germline assignment: CDR1 LGHDT and CDR2 YNNKEL (reference sequence). CDR3 length: 15 amino acids. CDR3 residues: CASSGRDRAVGGYTF. CDR3 in DNA: TGTGCCAGCAGCGGTCGGGACAGGGCCGTGGGCGGCTACACCTTC.

Ten or more counts support this clonotype. This rearrangement joins TRBV2 to TRBJ1-3; D uncertain. The CDR3 has 15 amino acids. From germline, CDR1 is SNHLY and CDR2 FYNNEI. The ends were cut back, 5 bases at V and 0 bases at J, with 11 bases in the middle. CDR3 residues: CASSFDASSGNTIYF. The DNA for the CDR3 is TGTGCCAGCAGTTTCGACGCGAGCTCTGGAAACACCATATATTTT.

This clonotype was observed many times. The chain uses TRBV20-1 and TRBJ2-7; no clear D gene. V was trimmed by 5 bases and J by 9 bases, leaving 17 bases between them. This CDR3 has 12 amino acids. Germline CDR1 and CDR2: DFQATT and SNEGSKA (reference sequence). The CDR3 DNA sequence: TGCAGTGCTTCAACGCCCCCCCGCGGGCAGTACTTC. It yields the protein CSASTPPRGQYF.

This clonotype was observed at least ten times. The V gene is TRBV29-1, the J gene TRBJ1-2; no firm D call. The germline CDR1 and CDR2 sequences are SQVTM and ANQGSEA. V lost 1 base, J lost 4 bases, and 10 bases lay in between. This CDR3 spans 13 amino acids. The CDR3 region has the DNA TGCAGCGTTGAAGGCGATTTAGGCTATGGCTACACCTTC. Its protein is CSVEGDLGYGYTF.

With respect to this clonotype: Given a much more abundant clone one base away, this may be a read error. J is TRBJ1-3 and V is TRBV18; no firm D call. From germline, CDR1 is KGHSH and CDR2 LQKENI. This CDR3 is 12 amino acids long. The DNA of the CDR3 is TGTGCCAACTCACCAAATGGAAACACCATATATTTT. Protein product: CANSPNGNTIYF. Full variable domain (remainder filled in from reference TRBV18 and TRBJ1-3): NAGVMQNPRHLVRRRGQEARLRCSPMKGHSHVYWYRQLPEEGLKFMVYLQKENIIDESGMPKERFSAEFPKEGPSILRIQQVVRGDSAAYFCANSPNGNTIYFGEGSWLTVV.

This clonotype has a count of ten or more. The J gene is TRBJ2-1, the V gene TRBV12-3 or TRBV12-4, with TRBD2 matching over 7 bases. V shed 5 bases and J 2 bases; nucleotides not matched to a gene: 6. The CDR3 totals 15 residues. The CDR3 sequence: CASSLSGLTYNEQFF. CDR3 bases: TGTGCCAGCAGTCTTAGCGGGCTAACCTACAATGAGCAGTTCTTC.

This clonotype appeared many times. V is TRBV2 and J is TRBJ1-3; a possible D gene is TRBD1 (5 bases). This CDR3 is built from 14 residues. The V end was cut by 4 bases, the J end by 0 bases, with 7 bases between. Per germline, CDR1 SNHLY and CDR2 FYNNEI. The CDR3 coding sequence is TGTGCCAGCAGTGGGGGCAACTCTGGAAACACCATATATTTT. Translating it yields CASSGGNSGNTIYF. Filled out from reference TRBV2 and TRBJ1-3, the complete variable domain reads EPEVTQTPSHQVTQMGQEVILRCVPISNHLYFYWYRQILGQKVEFLVSFYNNEISEKSEIFDDQFSVERPDGSNFTLKIRSTKLEDSAMYFCASSGGNSGNTIYFGEGSWLTVV.

This clonotype was seen many times. The J gene is TRBJ2-3, the V gene TRBV3-1; the match to TRBD1 covers 7 bases. The CDR3 has 17 amino acids. The V gene end was trimmed by 4 bases and the J gene end by 3 bases; junction bases not matched to a gene: 13. From germline, CDR1 is LGHDT and CDR2 YNNKEL (reference sequence). The DNA of the CDR3 is TGTGCCAGCAGCCTTAAAACAGGGGCCCTGATTACAGATACGCAGTATTTT. It translates to CASSLKTGALITDTQYF.

In this sample, this clonotype turned up many times. DNA for the CDR3: TGCAGTGCTAGAGGCCGAGGGGGCCTCAACTATGGCTACACCTTC. Its protein is CSARGRGGLNYGYTF. V usage is TRBV20-1 and J usage is TRBJ1-2, with 7 bases matching TRBD1. The CDR3 consists of 15 residues. Germline loops: CDR1 DFQATT, CDR2 SNEGSKA (reference sequence). V shed 1 base, J shed 2 bases, and the junction held 7 bases outside the gene matches.

In its sample, this clonotype was seen many times. The chain has TRBV27 and TRBJ2-3; possibly TRBD2 for D (5 bases). In germline, CDR1 is MNHEY, CDR2 SMNVEV (reference sequence). Trimming took 2 bases from V and 5 from J, leaving 8 bases between them. This CDR3 is built from 13 residues. This CDR3 reads CASSLVGEDTQYF. The CDR3 nucleotides read TGTGCCAGCAGTTTAGTCGGGGAAGATACGCAGTATTTT.

The sample holds many counts of this clonotype. This sequence joins TRBV10-3 and TRBJ1-5; 8 positions match TRBD1. Germline V gives CDR1 ENHRY, CDR2 SYGVKD. This CDR3 comprises 14 residues. The ends lost 5 bases at V and 2 bases at J; junction bases unmatched: 2. CDR3 bases: TGTGCCATCAGTACGGGACAGGGCAATCAGCCCCAGCATTTT. Encoded protein: CAISTGQGNQPQHF.

V usage is TRBV7-9 and J usage is TRBJ2-2; D is ambiguous. Deletions cut 5 bases from V and 8 bases from J, with 12 bases between. CDR1 is SEHNR and CDR2 is FQNEAQ in the germline V gene (reference sequence). The CDR3 consists of 13 residues. For the CDR3, the DNA is TGTGCCAGCAGCGGCAAGCAAGCTGGGGAGCTGTTTTTT. It translates to CASSGKQAGELFF.

This chain uses TRBV5-6 with TRBJ1-5, with TRBD1 matching 7 bases. With 4 bases clipped from V and 2 bases from J, the junction kept 12 bases outside the gene matches. The CDR3 spans 17 residues. Germline CDR1 and CDR2: SGHDT and YYEEEE. CDR3 sequence: CASSPGPPGGGNQPQHF. CDR3 sequence (DNA): TGTGCCAGCAGCCCTGGGCCGCCAGGGGGAGGCAATCAGCCCCAGCATTTT.

The chain is built from TRBV2 and TRBJ1-1; D is possibly TRBD1 (6 bases). Trimming left V 10 bases short and J 3 bases short, with 30 bases between. Per the germline V gene, CDR1 is SNHLY and CDR2 is FYNNEI. The CDR3 is 18 residues long. CDR3 protein: CATTVRGHGGPVDTEAFF. The DNA for the CDR3 is TGTGCCACCACCGTAAGAGGCCATGGGGGGCCGGTGGACACTGAAGCTTTCTTT. Complete variable domain (other parts from reference TRBV2 and TRBJ1-1): EPEVTQTPSHQVTQMGQEVILRCVPISNHLYFYWYRQILGQKVEFLVSFYNNEISEKSEIFDDQFSVERPDGSNFTLKIRSTKLEDSAMYFCATTVRGHGGPVDTEAFFGQGTRLTVV.

This clonotype appeared many times. This rearrangement joins TRBV10-3 to TRBJ2-1, with D tentatively TRBD1 or TRBD2 (6 bases each). The germline V gene has CDR1 ENHRY and CDR2 SYGVKD. This CDR3 has 12 amino acids. V was clipped by 8 bases and J by 4 bases, with 9 bases between them. CDR3 in DNA: TGTGCCATCGGCGGGACATACAATGAGCAGTTCTTC. Amino acids: CAIGGTYNEQFF.

This clonotype was seen many times. CDR3 region: CASSTTGTGNTYEQYF. The CDR3 bases are TGTGCCAGCAGCACTACCGGGACAGGGAACACCTACGAGCAGTACTTC. The chain joins TRBV7-3 to TRBJ2-7, with TRBD1 identical over 9 bases. Trimming cost V 5 bases and J 2 bases; bases outside gene matches: 10. Per germline, CDR1 SGHTA and CDR2 FQGTGA. CDR3 length: 16 residues.

This clonotype was recorded a few times. A much larger clone sits a single nucleotide away, making a read error possible. CDR3 protein: CARRQGTVYGYTF. DNA for the CDR3: TGTGCCCGGAGGCAAGGGACGGTCTATGGCTACACCTTC. The chain has TRBV30 and TRBJ1-2; a weak D match, TRBD1 (5 bases). CDR1 is GTSNPN, CDR2 SVGIG, per germline (reference sequence). This CDR3 is 13 amino acids long. The variable domain in full, completed from reference TRBV30 and TRBJ1-2, reads SQTIHQWPATLVQPVGSPLSLECTVEGTSNPNLYWYRQAAGRGLQLLFYSVGIGQISSEVPQNLSASRPQDRQFILSSKKLLLSDSGFYLCARRQGTVYGYTFGSGTRLTVV.

This clonotype was counted many times. CDR3 nucleotides: TGTGCCAGCAGCCGACTTAGCTCCTACAATGAGCAGTTCTTC. Its protein is CASSRLSSYNEQFF. The chain couples TRBV28 to TRBJ2-1; D gene ambiguous. The V and J ends lost 6 bases and 0 bases respectively, with 9 bases between them. Germline-derived CDR1 and CDR2 are MDHEN and SYDVKM. The CDR3 has 14 residues.

A few counts support this clonotype. The gene calls are TRBV9 and TRBJ2-5; 12 bases are shared with TRBD2. V was pared by 2 bases and J by 2 bases, with 10 bases of the junction left unmatched. Germline CDR1 SGDLS, CDR2 YYNGEE. This CDR3 region has 18 residues. The CDR3: CASSVTASGRVGQETQYF. CDR3 coding DNA: TGTGCCAGCAGCGTGACGGCTAGCGGGAGGGTAGGGCAAGAGACCCAGTACTTC.

There are many counts of this clonotype. The rearrangement links TRBV24-1 to TRBJ2-2; D not certain. Germline V gene lookup returns CDR1 KGHDR and CDR2 SFDVKD. The ends were cut back, 3 bases at V and 4 bases at J, with 11 bases in the middle. The CDR3 contains 15 residues. CDR3 nucleotide sequence: TGTGCCACCAGTGATCTCGGAGAATTCACCGGGGAGCTGTTTTTT. It is translated as CATSDLGEFTGELFF.

J is TRBJ1-1 and V is TRBV12-3 or TRBV12-4; 8 bases agree with TRBD1. This CDR3 spans 12 amino acids. Losses at the gene ends were 8 bases for V and 3 bases for J; bases not matched to a gene: 2. CDR3 in amino acids: CASGGQDTEAFF. The CDR3 DNA reads as TGTGCCAGCGGGGGACAGGACACTGAAGCTTTCTTT.